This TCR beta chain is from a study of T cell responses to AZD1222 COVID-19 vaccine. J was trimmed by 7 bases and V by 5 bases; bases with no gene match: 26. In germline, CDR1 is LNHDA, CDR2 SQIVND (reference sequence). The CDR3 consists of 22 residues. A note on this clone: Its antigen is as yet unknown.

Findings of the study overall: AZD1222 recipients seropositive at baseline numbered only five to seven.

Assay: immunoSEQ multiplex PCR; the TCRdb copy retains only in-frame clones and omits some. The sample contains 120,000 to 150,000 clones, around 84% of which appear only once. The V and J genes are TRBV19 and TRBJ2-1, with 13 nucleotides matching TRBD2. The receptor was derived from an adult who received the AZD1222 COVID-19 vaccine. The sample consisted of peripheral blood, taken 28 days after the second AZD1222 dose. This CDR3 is CASSAGTVLGTSGRVQRNEQFF. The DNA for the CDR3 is TGTGCCAGTAGTGCCGGGACGGTACTAGGCACTAGCGGGAGGGTACAAAGGAATGAGCAGTTCTTC.